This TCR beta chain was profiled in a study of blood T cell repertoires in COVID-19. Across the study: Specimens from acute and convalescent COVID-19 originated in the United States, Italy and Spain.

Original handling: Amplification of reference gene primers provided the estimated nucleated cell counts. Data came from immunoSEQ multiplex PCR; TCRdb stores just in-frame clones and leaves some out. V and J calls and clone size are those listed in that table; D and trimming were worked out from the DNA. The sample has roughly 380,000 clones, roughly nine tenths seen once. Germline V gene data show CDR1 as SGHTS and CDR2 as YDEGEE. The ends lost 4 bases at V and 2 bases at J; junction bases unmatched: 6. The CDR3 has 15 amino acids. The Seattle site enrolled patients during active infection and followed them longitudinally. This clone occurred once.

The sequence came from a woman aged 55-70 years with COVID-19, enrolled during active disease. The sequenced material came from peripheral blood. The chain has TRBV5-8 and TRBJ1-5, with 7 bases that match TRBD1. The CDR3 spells CASSPDRYGNQPQHF. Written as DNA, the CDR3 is TGTGCCAGCAGCCCGGACAGGTACGGCAATCAGCCCCAGCATTTT.